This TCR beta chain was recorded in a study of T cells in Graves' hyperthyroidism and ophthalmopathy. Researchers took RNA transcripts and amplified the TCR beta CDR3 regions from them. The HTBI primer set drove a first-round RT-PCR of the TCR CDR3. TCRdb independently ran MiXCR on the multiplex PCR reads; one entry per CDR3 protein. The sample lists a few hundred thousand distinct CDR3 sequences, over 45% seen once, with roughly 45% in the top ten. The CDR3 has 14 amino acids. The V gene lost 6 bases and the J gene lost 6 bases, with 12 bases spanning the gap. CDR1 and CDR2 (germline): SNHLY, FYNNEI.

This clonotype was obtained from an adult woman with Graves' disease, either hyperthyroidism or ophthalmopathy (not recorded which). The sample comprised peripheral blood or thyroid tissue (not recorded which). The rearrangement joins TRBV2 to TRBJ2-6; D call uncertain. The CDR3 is CASSYPKVANVLTF. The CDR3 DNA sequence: TGTGCCAGCAGCTACCCCAAGGTGGCCAACGTCCTGACTTTC.